This is a list of T cell receptor beta chains from one sample in a study of early T cells in non-severe SARS-CoV-2 infection. TCRdb re-analysed the 5' RACE reads in MiXCR, keeping a single row per CDR3 protein. The sample records roughly 32,000 distinct CDR3 sequences, 3.9% being singletons. What was sequenced was whole blood. These receptor sequences come from an adult who was a healthcare worker with PCR-confirmed SARS-CoV-2 infection or an uninfected control (not recorded which). The CDR3 runs from the conserved cysteine through the conserved F or W. D genes are given only for firm matches. Some rows mark clone size as missing; the rest say once, few, many or name a class of expanded clone.

size | J | V | D | CDR3 | DNA
many | TRBJ1-5 | TRBV6-1 | . | CASSEVKQRGQPQHF | TGTGCCAGCAGTGAAGTAAAGCAACGGGGACAGCCCCAGCATTTT
many | TRBJ2-1 | TRBV10-3 | TRBD1 | CAISDRGSYNEQFF | TGTGCCATCAGTGACAGGGGGTCCTACAATGAGCAGTTCTTC
. | TRBJ2-7 | TRBV10-2 | . | CASSGLGRLITVNEQYF | TGCGCCAGCAGTGGGCTGGGCAGGTTAATAACGGTCAACGAGCAGTACTTC
many | TRBJ2-7 | TRBV5-8 | . | CASSFYEQYF | TGTGCCAGCAGCTTTTACGAGCAGTACTTC
many | TRBJ1-1 | TRBV4-3 | TRBD1 | CASSQVGTGGSTFF | TGCGCCAGCAGCCAAGTCGGGACAGGGGGCTCGACTTTCTTT
many | TRBJ2-1 | TRBV20-1 | . | CSAPIFGNEQFF | TGCAGTGCTCCTATCTTTGGCAATGAGCAGTTCTTC
many | TRBJ2-3 | TRBV9 | . | CASSLDMGTDTQYF | TGTGCCAGCAGCCTAGACATGGGCACAGATACGCAGTATTTT
many | TRBJ1-5 | TRBV2 | . | CASTREGWSQPQHF | TGTGCCAGCACCCGTGAGGGATGGAGTCAGCCCCAGCATTTT
many | TRBJ2-2 | TRBV7-8 | TRBD2 | CASSITRTSGLKVGELFF | TGTGCCAGCAGCATCACCCGGACTAGCGGGTTAAAAGTCGGGGAGCTGTTTTTT
few | TRBJ2-1 | TRBV19 | TRBD2 | CASSTFPGTSVLGEQFF | TGTGCCAGTAGTACCTTTCCGGGGACTAGTGTGCTCGGTGAGCAGTTCTTC
many | TRBJ2-6 | TRBV5-4 | . | CASSPFGARGANVLTF | TGTGCCAGCAGCCCTTTCGGAGCCAGGGGGGCCAACGTCCTGACTTTC
many | TRBJ2-3 | TRBV9 | . | CASSMRDTQYF | TGTGCCAGCAGCATGAGGGATACGCAGTATTTT
many | TRBJ2-6 | TRBV6-5 | . | CASTNLNRAKGANVLTF | TGTGCCAGCACCAACCTTAACAGGGCCAAAGGGGCCAACGTCCTGACTTTC
many | TRBJ2-2 | TRBV3-1 | TRBD1 | CASSLSGTVITGELFF | TGTGCCAGCAGCCTATCCGGGACAGTAATTACCGGGGAGCTGTTTTTT
many | TRBJ1-5 | TRBV13 | . | CASSSGRNNQPQHF | TGTGCCAGCAGCTCAGGACGGAACAATCAGCCCCAGCATTTT
many | TRBJ2-7 | TRBV30 | TRBD2 | CAWSSTAGVYEQYF | TGTGCCTGGAGCTCTACGGCGGGGGTATACGAGCAGTACTTC
many | TRBJ2-3 | TRBV6-6 | . | CASSQAYNTDTQYF | TGTGCCAGCTCGCAGGCCTACAACACAGATACGCAGTATTTT
many | TRBJ1-3 | TRBV27 | . | CASKNGQGNTIYF | TGTGCCAGCAAAAACGGCCAGGGAAACACCATATATTTT
. | TRBJ2-5 | TRBV27 | . | CASSSPKGTQYF | TGTGCCAGCAGTTCCCCCAAGGGGACCCAGTACTTC
many | TRBJ2-2 | TRBV20-1 | . | CSARAANTGELFF | TGCAGTGCTAGAGCTGCTAACACCGGGGAGCTGTTTTTT
. | TRBJ2-7 | TRBV2 | . | CASRWGPSDEQYF | TGTGCCAGCAGGTGGGGGCCTTCGGACGAGCAGTACTTC
many | TRBJ2-5 | TRBV7-9 | . | CASSFKETQYF | TGTGCCAGCAGCTTCAAAGAGACCCAGTACTTC
many | TRBJ2-7 | TRBV4-3 | TRBD2 | CASSQDSGIDYEQYF | TGCGCCAGCAGCCAAGACAGCGGGATTGACTACGAGCAGTACTTC
few | TRBJ2-7 | TRBV29-1 | TRBD1 | CSVERQGAEQYF | TGCAGCGTTGAACGGCAGGGGGCCGAGCAGTACTTC
many | TRBJ2-2 | TRBV5-1 | . | CASSLVPGELFF | TGCGCCAGCAGCTTGGTCCCTGGGGAGCTGTTTTTT
few | TRBJ1-6 | TRBV11-2 | TRBD1 | CASSQGGTVNSPLHF | TGTGCCAGCAGCCAAGGAGGGACAGTTAATTCACCCCTCCACTTT